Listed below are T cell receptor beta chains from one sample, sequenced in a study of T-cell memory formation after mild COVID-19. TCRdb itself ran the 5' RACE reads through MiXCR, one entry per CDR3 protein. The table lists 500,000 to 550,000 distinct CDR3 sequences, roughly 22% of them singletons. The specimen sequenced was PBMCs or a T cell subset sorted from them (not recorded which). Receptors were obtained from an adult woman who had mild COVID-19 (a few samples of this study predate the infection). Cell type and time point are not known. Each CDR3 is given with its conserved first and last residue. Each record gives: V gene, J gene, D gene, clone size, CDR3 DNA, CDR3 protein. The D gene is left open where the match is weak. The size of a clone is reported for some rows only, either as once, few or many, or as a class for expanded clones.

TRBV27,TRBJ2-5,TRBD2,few,TGTGCCAGCAGGCCTAGCGGGGCAGAGACCCAGTACTTC,CASRPSGAETQYF
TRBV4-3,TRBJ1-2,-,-,TGCGCCAGCAGCCAAGATCCCCTTCTAGGAAAAGGCTACACCTTC,CASSQDPLLGKGYTF
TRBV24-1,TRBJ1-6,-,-,TGTGCCACCAGCGCGGAGGATAATTCACCCCTCCACTTT,CATSAEDNSPLHF
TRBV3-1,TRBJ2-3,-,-,TGTGCCAGCAGCCTAGGGCGAGTCGGCACAGATACGCAGTATTTT,CASSLGRVGTDTQYF
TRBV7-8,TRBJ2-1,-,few,TGTGCCAGCAGCTTACTGACGGGGGGCGCTAAGGGTTATGAGCAGTTCTTC,CASSLLTGGAKGYEQFF
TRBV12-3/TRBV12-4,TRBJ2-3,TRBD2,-,TGTGCCAGCAGTTTCACTAGCGGGAGCGATACGCAGTATTTT,CASSFTSGSDTQYF
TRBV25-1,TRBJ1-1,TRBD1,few,TGTGCCAGCAGCAGACAGGGGCCCACTGAAGCTTTCTTT,CASSRQGPTEAFF
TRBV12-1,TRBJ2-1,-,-,TGTGCCAGCAGGATTAAGCGGGGGTTCTCCTACAATGAGCAGTTCTTC,CASRIKRGFSYNEQFF
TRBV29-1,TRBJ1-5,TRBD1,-,TGCAGCGTTGAAGACGGACAGGGTAGCAATCAGCCCCAGCATTTT,CSVEDGQGSNQPQHF
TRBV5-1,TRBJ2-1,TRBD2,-,TGCGCCAGCAGCGAGACTAGCGGGAGTGGGCAGTTCTTC,CASSETSGSGQFF